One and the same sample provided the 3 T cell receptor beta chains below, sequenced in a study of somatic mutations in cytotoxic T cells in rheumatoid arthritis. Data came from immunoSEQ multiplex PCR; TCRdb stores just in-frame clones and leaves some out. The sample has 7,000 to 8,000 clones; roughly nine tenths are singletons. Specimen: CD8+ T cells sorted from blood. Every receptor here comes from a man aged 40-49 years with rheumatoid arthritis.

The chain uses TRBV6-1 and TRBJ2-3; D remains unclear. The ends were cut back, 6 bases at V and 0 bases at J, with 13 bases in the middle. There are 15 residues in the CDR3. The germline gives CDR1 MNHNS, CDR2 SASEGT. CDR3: CASREWMPSTDTQYF. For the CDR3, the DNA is TGTGCCAGCAGGGAGTGGATGCCCAGCACAGATACGCAGTATTTT.

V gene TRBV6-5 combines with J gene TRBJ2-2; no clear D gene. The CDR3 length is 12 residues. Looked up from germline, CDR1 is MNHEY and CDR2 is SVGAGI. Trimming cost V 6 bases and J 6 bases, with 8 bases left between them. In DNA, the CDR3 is TGTGCCAGCAGACTGAGTTCCGGGGAGCTGTTTTTT. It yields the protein CASRLSSGELFF.

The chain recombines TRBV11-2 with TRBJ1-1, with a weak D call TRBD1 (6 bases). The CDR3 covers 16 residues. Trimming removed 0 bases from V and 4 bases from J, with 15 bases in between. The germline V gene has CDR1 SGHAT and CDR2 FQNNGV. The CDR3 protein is CASSLDGVQGGTEAFF. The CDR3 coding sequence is TGTGCCAGCAGCTTAGATGGGGTACAGGGTGGCACTGAAGCTTTCTTT.